Following are 30 T cell receptor beta chains from one sample sequenced in a study of T cell responses to AZD1222 COVID-19 vaccine. TCRdb keeps only in-frame clones here, not all; method: immunoSEQ multiplex PCR. The sample shows 40,000 to 45,000 clones, 80% of them seen only once. The specimen was peripheral blood, collected on day 0 of AZD1222 vaccination. These receptor sequences come from an adult in good health.

J is TRBJ2-1 and V is TRBV13; 10 bases match TRBD2. With 1 base clipped from V and 8 bases from J, the junction kept 14 bases outside the gene matches. Germline assignment: CDR1 PRHDT and CDR2 FYEKMQ (reference sequence). The CDR3 length is 18 residues. CDR3: CASSLEPSGGTFFDEQFF. DNA of the CDR3: TGTGCCAGCAGCTTAGAACCTAGCGGGGGTACCTTTTTCGATGAGCAGTTCTTC.

The chain has TRBV5-1 and TRBJ2-7, with TRBD2 matching over 11 bases. Germline CDR1 and CDR2: SGHRS and YFSETQ. The CDR3 runs 15 residues. J was trimmed by 3 bases and V by 5 bases; bases with no gene match: 7. This CDR3 reads CASSSSGGTIYEQYF. The CDR3 DNA is TGCGCCAGCAGTTCTAGCGGGGGGACAATCTACGAGCAGTACTTC. The variable domain in full, with the rest retrieved from reference TRBV5-1 and TRBJ2-7, is KAGVTQTPRYLIKTRGQQVTLSCSPISGHRSVSWYQQTPGQGLQFLFEYFSETQRNKGNFPGRFSGRQFSNSRSEMNVSTLELGDSALYLCASSSSGGTIYEQYFGPGTRLTVT.

This rearrangement joins TRBV28 to TRBJ1-4, with TRBD1 identical over 7 bases. V trimming: 6 bases; J trimming: 8 bases; junction bases outside the gene matches: 12. The CDR3 contains 15 residues. From germline, CDR1 is MDHEN and CDR2 SYDVKM. The CDR3 loop is CASSLLTGVAEKLFF. DNA for the CDR3: TGTGCCAGCAGCCTTCTTACAGGGGTAGCGGAAAAACTGTTTTTT.

This rearrangement joins TRBV27 to TRBJ2-7; D may correspond to TRBD1 or TRBD2 (5 bases each). Germline CDR1 is MNHEY and CDR2 is SMNVEV (reference sequence). V shed 4 bases and J shed 2 bases, with 9 bases lying between them. The CDR3 has 13 residues. The CDR3 coding sequence is TGTGCCAGCAGTTCTATGGGACCCTACGAGCAGTACTTC. This encodes CASSSMGPYEQYF.

This chain joins TRBV24-1 and TRBJ2-3, with D perhaps matching TRBD1 (6 bases). There are 17 residues in the CDR3. Trimming took 2 bases from V and 2 from J, leaving 16 bases between them. Germline CDR1 is KGHDR and CDR2 is SFDVKD. The CDR3 sequence: CATSDSSDRIYTDTQYF. The CDR3 nucleotides read TGTGCCACCAGTGATTCCTCGGACAGAATTTACACAGATACGCAGTATTTT.

The chain couples TRBV27 to TRBJ1-2; weak D call: TRBD1 (5 bases). Per the germline V gene, CDR1 is MNHEY and CDR2 is SMNVEV (reference sequence). V gave up 5 bases and J gave up 3 bases, with 16 bases separating them. CDR3 length equals 15 residues. The CDR3 DNA is TGTGCCAGCAGTCCTCTGGGGGAAGGACACTATGGCTACACCTTC. Its translation: CASSPLGEGHYGYTF.

The V call is TRBV19, the J call TRBJ2-1, with 9 bases matching TRBD1. The CDR3 consists of 15 residues. V was pared by 3 bases and J by 4 bases, with 4 bases of the junction left unmatched. CDR1 is LNHDA and CDR2 is SQIVND in the germline V gene (reference sequence). The CDR3 region has the DNA TGTGCCAGTAGTATCCAAGACAGGGGGTACAATGAGCAGTTCTTC. It specifies CASSIQDRGYNEQFF.

This rearrangement joins TRBV14 to TRBJ2-7; TRBD2 matches 7 bases. From germline, CDR1 is SGHDN and CDR2 FVKESK. CDR3 length: 13 residues. J gave up 3 bases and V 1 base, and 0 bases lay outside the gene matches. The DNA of the CDR3 is TGTGCCAGCAGCCAAGGGGGGGGCTACGAGCAGTACTTC. It encodes CASSQGGGYEQYF.

This clone was seen only once. V usage is TRBV19 and J usage is TRBJ2-3; D is uncertain. The CDR3 spans 14 residues. Deletions cut 1 base from V and 6 bases from J, with 11 bases between. Germline V gene lookup returns CDR1 LNHDA and CDR2 SQIVND (reference sequence). Here the CDR3 reads CASSIVVGGDTQYF. The CDR3 DNA reads TGTGCCAGTAGTATAGTGGTCGGTGGGGATACGCAGTATTTT.

A single count supports this clone. The chain employs TRBV5-8 and TRBJ2-3; 7 nucleotides match TRBD2. Trimming removed 0 bases from V and 2 bases from J; junction bases left unmatched: 6. Looked up from germline, CDR1 is SGHTS and CDR2 is YDEGEE. The CDR3 is 16 amino acids. CDR3 region: CASSLGTSASTDTQYF. CDR3 DNA: TGTGCCAGCAGCTTGGGAACTAGCGCATCCACAGATACGCAGTATTTT.

The chain uses TRBV2 and TRBJ1-6; the D is unclear. The CDR3 is made up of 12 amino acids. The V gene's germline CDR1 is SNHLY and CDR2 FYNNEI. Between the trimmed V and J ends, which lost 1 base and 12 bases, there was a span of 7 bases. The CDR3 DNA is TGTGCCAGCAGTGAAGAGCTGGTACCCCTCCACTTT. This gives the protein CASSEELVPLHF.

V usage is TRBV7-9 and J usage is TRBJ2-2; D tentatively fits TRBD1 or TRBD2 (5 bases each). Trimming took off 3 bases at V and 4 bases at J, with 9 bases between the two ends. This CDR3 is 14 amino acids long. Germline CDR1 reads SEHNR; CDR2 reads FQNEAQ (reference sequence). Here the CDR3 reads CASSFRESTGELFF. Here the CDR3 DNA reads TGTGCCAGCAGCTTCAGGGAGTCCACCGGGGAGCTGTTTTTT.

This clone occurred a few times. V usage is TRBV28 and J usage is TRBJ1-4; 8 nucleotides match TRBD1. Losses at the gene ends were 5 bases for V and 3 bases for J; bases not matched to a gene: 2. The CDR3 is made up of 14 amino acids. CDR1 and CDR2 from the germline V gene are MDHEN and SYDVKM. CDR3 protein: CASSQQGANEKLFF. The CDR3 region has the DNA TGTGCCAGCAGTCAACAGGGGGCTAATGAAAAACTGTTTTTT. Filled out from reference TRBV28 and TRBJ1-4, the complete variable domain reads DVKVTQSSRYLVKRTGEKVFLECVQDMDHENMFWYRQDPGLGLRLIYFSYDVKMKEKGDIPEGYSVSREKKERFSLILESASTNQTSMYLCASSQQGANEKLFFGSGTQLSVL.

The chain links TRBV28 to TRBJ2-3; D is possibly TRBD1 (7 bases). The CDR3 is 15 residues long. Germline CDR1 MDHEN, CDR2 SYDVKM. Trimming removed 7 bases at V and 3 bases at J, with 17 bases between. CDR3 nucleotides: TGTGCCAGCAAGAGGGAGGACAGGCCGACAGATACGCAGTATTTT. Translation: CASKREDRPTDTQYF. Combining the CDR3 with reference TRBV28 and TRBJ2-3 gives the whole variable domain DVKVTQSSRYLVKRTGEKVFLECVQDMDHENMFWYRQDPGLGLRLIYFSYDVKMKEKGDIPEGYSVSREKKERFSLILESASTNQTSMYLCASKREDRPTDTQYFGPGTRLTVL.

V gene TRBV6-5 combines with J gene TRBJ1-1; 9 positions agree with TRBD1. CDR1 is MNHEY, CDR2 SVGAGI, per germline. The CDR3 is made up of 15 amino acids. With 6 bases clipped from V and 4 bases from J, the junction kept 9 bases outside the gene matches. CDR3 sequence: CASRKQGAEGTEAFF. The CDR3 DNA sequence: TGTGCCAGCAGGAAACAGGGGGCTGAGGGCACTGAAGCTTTCTTT.

The chain has TRBV28 and TRBJ1-1; D is ambiguous. V was trimmed by 6 bases and J by 7 bases, leaving 9 bases between them. Per the germline V gene, CDR1 is MDHEN and CDR2 is SYDVKM. CDR3 length: 11 amino acids. The CDR3 sequence: CASRVGFEAFF. Here the CDR3 DNA reads TGTGCCAGCAGGGTCGGGTTTGAAGCTTTCTTT.

The gene calls are TRBV3-1 (or the pseudogene TRBV3-2) and TRBJ1-4; D uncertain. Germline-derived CDR1 and CDR2 are LGHDT and YNNKEL (reference sequence). Trimming stripped 1 base from V and 4 bases from J, with 7 bases between. This CDR3 has 14 amino acids. The CDR3: CASSQVRSNEKLFF. CDR3 DNA: TGTGCCAGCAGCCAAGTGCGGAGTAATGAAAAACTGTTTTTT.

This clone was recorded once. The rearrangement uses TRBV20-1 and TRBJ2-3, with TRBD2 matching over 9 bases. J was trimmed by 2 bases and V by 3 bases; bases with no gene match: 12. Germline CDR1 DFQATT, CDR2 SNEGSKA (reference sequence). The CDR3 covers 17 residues. Written as DNA, the CDR3 is TGCAGTGCTAGTGACGCAGGGGCTAGCGGGGCCACAGATACGCAGTATTTT. Its translation is CSASDAGASGATDTQYF.

This clone was observed once. The V and J genes are TRBV20-1 and TRBJ1-5; D unclear. CDR3 length: 11 residues. V gave up 4 bases and J gave up 1 base, with 2 bases separating them. Germline lookup yields CDR1 DFQATT and CDR2 SNEGSKA (reference sequence). The CDR3 DNA is TGCAGTGCTAAGAGCAATCAGCCCCAGCATTTT. Protein product: CSAKSNQPQHF.

This chain uses TRBV11-2 with TRBJ2-1, with D maybe TRBD1 (7 bases). With 1 base removed from V and 5 bases from J, the gap between germline ends came to 21 bases. CDR3 length: 18 residues. Germline loops: CDR1 SGHAT, CDR2 FQNNGV. The CDR3 DNA sequence: TGTGCCAGCAGCTTAGTGGGGGCAGGGGGGTGGTCGAACAATGAGCAGTTCTTC. Its protein is CASSLVGAGGWSNNEQFF.

The V gene is TRBV14, the J gene TRBJ2-1; D is possibly TRBD1 (6 bases). Germline V CDR1 and CDR2: SGHDN, FVKESK. V was trimmed by 5 bases and J by 5 bases, leaving 22 bases between them. The CDR3 is 17 residues long. For the CDR3, the DNA is TGTGCCAGCAGCTATGTGGGATACAGGGAACTAAACAATGAGCAGTTCTTC. Its protein product is CASSYVGYRELNNEQFF. Full variable domain (remainder filled in from reference TRBV14 and TRBJ2-1): EAGVTQFPSHSVIEKGQTVTLRCDPISGHDNLYWYRRVMGKEIKFLLHFVKESKQDESGMPNNRFLAERTGGTYSTLKVQPAELEDSGVYFCASSYVGYRELNNEQFFGPGTRLTVL.

The chain joins TRBV7-9 to TRBJ2-7; 7 bases line up with TRBD1. From germline, CDR1 is SEHNR and CDR2 FQNEAQ (reference sequence). J lost 0 bases, V lost 5 bases, and 10 bases had no gene match. This CDR3 has 16 amino acids. Written as DNA, the CDR3 is TGTGCCAGCAGCCCCCCCGGACAGGTCTTCTCCTACGAGCAGTACTTC. Translation gives CASSPPGQVFSYEQYF.

The J gene is TRBJ1-2, the V gene TRBV5-1; 9 nucleotides agree with TRBD1. Trimming at V came to 7 bases and at J to 8 bases, leaving 3 bases not matched to a gene. The germline V gene encodes CDR1 SGHRS and CDR2 YFSETQ. This CDR3 has 11 residues. CDR3 sequence reads: CASGQGHGYTF. The CDR3 bases are TGCGCCAGCGGACAGGGGCACGGCTACACCTTC.

This chain joins TRBV5-1 and TRBJ2-3; 14 positions agree with TRBD2. The CDR3 runs 16 residues. V trimming: 4 bases; J trimming: 4 bases; junction bases outside the gene matches: 5. CDR1 and CDR2 from the germline V gene are SGHRS and YFSETQ. The CDR3 DNA sequence: TGCGCCAGCAGCACCGGGACTAGCGGGGGCGCAGATACGCAGTATTTT. Translated: CASSTGTSGGADTQYF.

V gene TRBV5-1 combines with J gene TRBJ1-2; TRBD1 aligns across 10 bases. The CDR3 spans 14 residues. Trimming removed 4 bases from V and 6 bases from J; junction bases left unmatched: 6. CDR1 SGHRS and CDR2 YFSETQ come from the germline V gene. CDR3 nucleotides: TGCGCCAGCAGCCCCGGACAGGGGGATAATGGCTACACCTTC. Its protein product is CASSPGQGDNGYTF.

This clone was seen just once. The rearrangement uses TRBV6-2 or TRBV6-3 and TRBJ2-6; a possible D gene is TRBD2 (6 bases). V gave up 5 bases and J gave up 0 bases, with 17 bases separating them. The CDR3 is 18 amino acids. Germline V lookup: CDR1 MNHEY, CDR2 SVGEGT. CDR3 nucleotides: TGTGCCAGCAGTGACTATGTCGGAGGGGACTCTGGGGCCAACGTCCTGACTTTC. Translated: CASSDYVGGDSGANVLTF.

As concerns this clone: A read error may produce the germline difference seen at one junction end. Distinct nucleotide sequences in the sample also encode this CDR3. The V and J genes are TRBV5-1 and TRBJ2-7; 9 bases fit TRBD2. The CDR3 is made up of 16 amino acids. CDR1 and CDR2 from the germline V gene are SGHRS and YFSETQ. The CDR3 nucleotides are TGCGCCAGCAAAACAGCCGGGACTAGCTCCTCCTACGAGCAGTATTTC. It specifies CASKTAGTSSSYEQYF.

J is TRBJ1-5 and V is TRBV6-5; a weak D match, TRBD1 (5 bases). V was shortened by 2 bases and J by 3 bases, with 14 bases between the two germline ends. Germline lookup yields CDR1 MNHEY and CDR2 SVGAGI. CDR3 length equals 16 residues. The CDR3 reads CASSYRGEDLNQPQHF. Here the CDR3 DNA reads TGTGCCAGCAGTTACCGGGGGGAGGACCTCAATCAGCCCCAGCATTTT.

In this sample, this clone turned up a few times. This chain connects TRBV19 to TRBJ2-1; 14 bases fit TRBD2. The J segment lost 0 bases and the V segment lost 1 base, leaving 2 bases of the junction unmatched. The CDR3 is 18 residues long. The germline V gene encodes CDR1 LNHDA and CDR2 SQIVND (reference sequence). Here the CDR3 reads CASSIGLAGGDSYNEQFF. Here the CDR3 DNA reads TGTGCCAGTAGTATAGGACTAGCGGGGGGGGACTCCTACAATGAGCAGTTCTTC.

This clone was observed a single time. The chain combines TRBV6-5 with TRBJ1-1, with TRBD1 matching over 8 bases. Germline trimming cut 2 bases from V and 8 bases from J; bases unmatched to any gene: 4. Germline-derived CDR1 and CDR2 are MNHEY and SVGAGI. The CDR3 totals 13 residues. The DNA for the CDR3 is TGTGCCAGCAGTTACGAAGGGGACAGGGAAGCTTTCTTT. Its translation: CASSYEGDREAFF.